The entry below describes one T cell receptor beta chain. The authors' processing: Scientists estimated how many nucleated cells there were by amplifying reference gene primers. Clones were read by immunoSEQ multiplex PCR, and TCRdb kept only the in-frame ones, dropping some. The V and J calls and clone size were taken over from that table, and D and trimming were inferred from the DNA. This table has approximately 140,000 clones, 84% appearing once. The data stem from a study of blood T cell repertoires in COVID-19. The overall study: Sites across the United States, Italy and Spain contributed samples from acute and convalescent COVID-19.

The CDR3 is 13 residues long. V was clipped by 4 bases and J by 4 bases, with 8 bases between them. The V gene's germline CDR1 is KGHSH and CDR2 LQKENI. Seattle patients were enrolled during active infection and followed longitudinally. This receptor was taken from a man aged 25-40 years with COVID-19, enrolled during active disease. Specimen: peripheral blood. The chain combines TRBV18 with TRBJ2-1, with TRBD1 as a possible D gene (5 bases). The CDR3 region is CASSRQGYNEQFF. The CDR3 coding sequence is TGTGCCAGCTCACGGCAGGGTTACAATGAGCAGTTCTTC.